The 30 T cell receptor beta chains below were found in one sample sequenced in a study of T cells in localized non-small cell lung cancer. Here immunoSEQ multiplex PCR was the method, and the copy in TCRdb shows in-frame clones only, minus some. Among 45,000 to 60,000 clones listed, approximately 82% were seen once. The sequencing here drew on peripheral blood, taken before any cancer treatment. Source of these receptors: a female donor at least 60 years old with stage II squamous cell lung carcinoma.

This chain connects TRBV19 to TRBJ2-7, with 9 bases that match TRBD1. This CDR3 region has 13 residues. Trimming removed 7 bases from V and 7 bases from J; junction bases left unmatched: 8. CDR1 LNHDA and CDR2 SQIVND come from the germline V gene (reference sequence). CDR3 loop: CASKEDRGGEQYF. The DNA of the CDR3 is TGTGCCAGTAAAGAGGACAGGGGAGGGGAGCAGTACTTC.

The rearrangement joins TRBV5-4 to TRBJ1-1, with D perhaps TRBD1 (6 bases). Trimming shortened V by 4 bases and J by 8 bases, and 15 bases separated the two germline ends. The CDR3 sequence is 13 residues long. Germline V gene sequence: CDR1 SGHNT, CDR2 YYREEE (reference sequence). Written as DNA, the CDR3 is TGTGCCAGCAGCCAGACAGGCACCCTCGAAGCTTTCTTT. Its protein is CASSQTGTLEAFF.

V gene TRBV6-6 combines with J gene TRBJ2-1; a weak D match, TRBD2 (7 bases). Trimming cost V 6 bases and J 4 bases, with 13 bases left between them. Germline CDR1 MNHNY, CDR2 SVGAGI (reference sequence). The CDR3 sequence is 14 residues long. CDR3 in amino acids: CASRGEGVYNEQFF. The CDR3 nucleotides read TGTGCCAGCAGAGGGGAGGGGGTTTACAATGAGCAGTTCTTC.

This chain uses TRBV6-6 with TRBJ1-2; a weak D match, TRBD1 (5 bases). Germline V gives CDR1 MNHNY, CDR2 SVGAGI (reference sequence). V was shortened by 6 bases and J by 4 bases, with 15 bases between the two germline ends. CDR3 length equals 14 residues. The CDR3 loop is CASSPPPGLYGYTF. In DNA, the CDR3 is TGTGCCAGCAGCCCCCCTCCGGGACTCTATGGCTACACCTTC.

This clone was observed once. The gene calls are TRBV27 and TRBJ2-6, with D unresolved. Trimming shortened V by 6 bases and J by 0 bases, and 6 bases separated the two germline ends. The CDR3 sequence is 14 residues long. Per the germline V gene, CDR1 is MNHEY and CDR2 is SMNVEV (reference sequence). The CDR3 region has the DNA TGTGCCAGCAGCCTGAGCTCTGGGGCCAACGTCCTGACTTTC. This sequence encodes CASSLSSGANVLTF.

The chain couples TRBV2 to TRBJ1-1; the D is unclear. Germline values: CDR1 SNHLY, CDR2 FYNNEI. CDR3 length: 14 residues. V lost 11 bases and J 5 bases, leaving 21 bases between the germline ends. The CDR3 DNA reads as TGTGCCGGGAACCAGGAGTCGATCGGGACTGAAGCTTTCTTT. It codes for CAGNQESIGTEAFF.

The V and J genes are TRBV5-1 and TRBJ2-7, with a possible D match to TRBD1 (6 bases). CDR1 SGHRS and CDR2 YFSETQ come from the germline V gene. This CDR3 contains 17 residues. V lost 2 bases to trimming and J lost 6 bases, with 24 bases between them. The CDR3 DNA follows: TGCGCCAGCAGCTTAGAATCTATACAGGGACCTAAGGTCGAGCAGTACTTC. The encoded protein is CASSLESIQGPKVEQYF.

Only one count was recorded for this clone. The V call is TRBV6-5, the J call TRBJ2-3; D tentatively reads TRBD1 or TRBD2 (5 bases each). CDR1 MNHEY and CDR2 SVGAGI come from the germline V gene. The CDR3 is 15 residues long. The germline V and J ends were trimmed by 6 bases and 5 bases, with 18 bases remaining between them. In DNA form, the CDR3 reads TGTGCCAGCAGCCACTCTGGGACGTCCAAAGATACGCAGTATTTT. This translates into CASSHSGTSKDTQYF.

This clone showed up many times. This chain links TRBV5-1 with TRBJ1-4; no firm D call. The germline V gene encodes CDR1 SGHRS and CDR2 YFSETQ. The V end was cut by 1 base, the J end by 4 bases, with 8 bases between. The CDR3 totals 14 residues. The CDR3 DNA follows: TGCGCCAGCAGCTTGAGCACGGGTAATGAAAAACTGTTTTTT. Residues: CASSLSTGNEKLFF.

The rearrangement uses TRBV4-1 and TRBJ1-5; D may be TRBD1 (5 bases). This CDR3 comprises 16 residues. Germline V gene data show CDR1 as MGHRA and CDR2 as YSYEKL. Trimming left V 0 bases short and J 4 bases short, with 13 bases between. CDR3 sequence: CASSQDWGLKNQPQHF. CDR3 bases: TGCGCCAGCAGCCAAGATTGGGGACTAAAGAATCAGCCCCAGCATTTT.

The V gene is TRBV12-5, the J gene TRBJ1-1; D unresolved. The V and J ends lost 5 bases and 5 bases respectively, with 9 bases between them. The CDR3 is 12 amino acids. Germline CDR1 reads LGHNT; CDR2 reads FRNRAP. This CDR3 reads CASGEANTEAFF. As DNA, the CDR3 is TGTGCTAGTGGTGAGGCGAATACTGAAGCTTTCTTT.

The V call is TRBV6-1, the J call TRBJ1-5; D is unresolved. Germline V gene lookup returns CDR1 MNHNS and CDR2 SASEGT. Between the trimmed V and J ends, which lost 7 bases and 0 bases, there was a span of 13 bases. CDR3 length equals 15 residues. The DNA for the CDR3 is TGTGCCAGCACCTTCCCAACCGATAGCAATCAGCCCCAGCATTTT. Translation gives CASTFPTDSNQPQHF.

This clone was seen repeatedly, ten times or more. V gene TRBV6-5 combines with J gene TRBJ1-2; 7 bases map to TRBD1. The length of the CDR3 is 14 residues. CDR1 and CDR2 from the germline V gene are MNHEY and SVGAGI. V dropped 0 bases and J dropped 9; count of bases not matched to a gene: 7. CDR3 protein: CASSYSDRTRSYTF. Here the CDR3 DNA reads TGTGCCAGCAGTTACTCGGACAGGACAAGGAGCTACACCTTC.

The rearrangement links TRBV11-1 to TRBJ2-7; D is possibly TRBD1 (7 bases). Germline values: CDR1 SGHAT, CDR2 FQDESV (reference sequence). There are 16 residues in the CDR3. The V and J ends lost 5 bases and 1 base respectively, with 18 bases between them. CDR3 DNA sequence: TGTGCCAGCAGCCGACGAGGAGGGGGCAGTTCCTACGAGCAGTACTTC. This sequence encodes CASSRRGGGSSYEQYF.

This chain uses TRBV5-4 with TRBJ1-1; the D gene is possibly TRBD1 (6 bases). Trimming took 4 bases from V and 3 from J, leaving 16 bases between them. Germline CDR1 and CDR2: SGHNT and YYREEE (reference sequence). The CDR3 loop spans 15 amino acids. The CDR3 DNA follows: TGTGCCAGCAGCCTACAGGGTTGGAGGTACACTGAAGCTTTCTTT. Amino acid sequence: CASSLQGWRYTEAFF.

The chain has TRBV6-5 and TRBJ1-2; maybe TRBD1 (6 bases). The CDR3 extends over 14 amino acids. V lost 5 bases and J lost 3, with 13 bases in between. From germline, CDR1 is MNHEY and CDR2 SVGAGI. DNA for the CDR3: TGTGCCAGCAGTATCCGGGGGCGAGACTATGGCTACACCTTC. It translates to CASSIRGRDYGYTF.

The rearrangement uses TRBV5-4 and TRBJ2-7; no definite D call. Trimming took 3 bases from V and 0 from J, leaving 13 bases between them. The CDR3 is made up of 15 amino acids. Germline loops: CDR1 SGHNT, CDR2 YYREEE (reference sequence). The CDR3 here is CASSSRSRNSYEQYF. The DNA of the CDR3 is TGTGCCAGCAGCTCGAGATCCCGAAACTCCTACGAGCAGTACTTC.

The rearrangement uses TRBV19 and TRBJ2-1; D uncertain. V lost 0 bases, J lost 14 bases, and 14 bases lay in between. This CDR3 spans 13 amino acids. Per germline, CDR1 LNHDA and CDR2 SQIVND (reference sequence). CDR3 residues: CASSIDRNNRKFF. The CDR3 DNA reads as TGTGCCAGTAGTATAGATCGGAACAACCGAAAGTTCTTC.

The chain is built from TRBV5-8 and TRBJ1-1; D is unclear. The V gene's germline CDR1 is SGHTS and CDR2 YDEGEE. The CDR3 sequence is 14 residues long. Trimming took off 0 bases at V and 1 base at J, with 7 bases between the two ends. This CDR3 reads CASSLVQPNTEAFF. The CDR3 region has the DNA TGTGCCAGCAGCTTGGTACAGCCGAACACTGAAGCTTTCTTT.

This clone was detected only a few times. The gene calls are TRBV10-3 and TRBJ1-3; TRBD1 matches at 10 bases. V trimming: 0 bases; J trimming: 3 bases; junction bases outside the gene matches: 5. This CDR3 contains 17 residues. Germline V lookup: CDR1 ENHRY, CDR2 SYGVKD. CDR3 DNA: TGTGCCATCAGTGAGTCGTTGGACAGGGGGAGTGGAAACACCATATATTTT. This translates into CAISESLDRGSGNTIYF.

This clone was detected only a few times. V and J are TRBV29-1 and TRBJ1-2; 7 positions match TRBD1. This CDR3 contains 13 residues. Germline V gene lookup returns CDR1 SQVTM and CDR2 ANQGSEA. Trimming cost V 6 bases and J 1 base; bases outside gene matches: 5. Written as DNA, the CDR3 is TGCAGCGTCCAGACAGGGTATAACTATGGCTACACCTTC. Its translation: CSVQTGYNYGYTF. The variable domain in full, completed from reference TRBV29-1 and TRBJ1-2, reads SAVISQKPSRDICQRGTSLTIQCQVDSQVTMMFWYRQQPGQSLTLIATANQGSEATYESGFVIDKFPISRPNLTFSTLTVSNMSPEDSSIYLCSVQTGYNYGYTFGSGTRLTVV.

The chain carries TRBV5-4 and TRBJ1-2; 8 nucleotides match TRBD1. The CDR3 runs 13 residues. V shed 5 bases, J shed 6 bases, and the junction held 6 bases outside the gene matches. Per germline, CDR1 SGHNT and CDR2 YYREEE (reference sequence). CDR3 bases: TGTGCCAGCAGTTTACAGGGGGGCGATGGCTACACCTTC. It is translated as CASSLQGGDGYTF.

The chain employs TRBV6-1 and TRBJ1-1, with TRBD1 matching over 9 bases. Germline V gene data show CDR1 as MNHNS and CDR2 as SASEGT. The length of the CDR3 is 13 residues. V gave up 8 bases and J gave up 4 bases; unmatched junction bases: 5. The CDR3 is CASQGQGLTEAFF. The CDR3 DNA follows: TGTGCCAGCCAAGGACAGGGGCTCACTGAAGCTTTCTTT.

The CDR3 DNA reads TGCGCCAGCAGCCAAGAGTTCTCCGGGATTTCAAGTAGCTATGGCTACACCTTC. Protein sequence: CASSQEFSGISSSYGYTF. The rearrangement links TRBV4-1 to TRBJ1-2, with D hard to call. Germline V lookup: CDR1 MGHRA, CDR2 YSYEKL. V was trimmed by 0 bases and J by 4 bases, leaving 21 bases between them. This CDR3 is built from 18 residues.

The genes are TRBV5-1 and TRBJ2-3; the D gene is possibly TRBD2 (6 bases). The CDR3 contains 15 residues. V lost 1 base and J 0 bases, leaving 9 bases between the germline ends. Germline CDR1 reads SGHRS; CDR2 reads YFSETQ. The CDR3 DNA is TGCGCCAGCAGCTTGAGCGGGTCTAGCACAGATACGCAGTATTTT. Translating it yields CASSLSGSSTDTQYF.

This chain joins TRBV5-5 and TRBJ2-7, with D perhaps matching TRBD2 (5 bases). Trimming removed 2 bases from V and 0 bases from J, with 12 bases in between. The CDR3 totals 15 residues. Germline V gene data show CDR1 as SGHKS and CDR2 as YYEKEE (reference sequence). The CDR3 nucleotides read TGTGCCAGCAGCTTATACGGGGATTTCTCCTACGAGCAGTACTTC. This encodes CASSLYGDFSYEQYF.

The CDR3 here is CASSSQAGLNYGYTF. CDR3 in DNA: TGTGCCAGCAGTTCCCAAGCGGGACTCAACTATGGCTACACCTTC. The rearrangement links TRBV28 to TRBJ1-2; tentative D call: TRBD1 (5 bases). The CDR3 contains 15 residues. V shed 4 bases and J shed 2 bases, with 14 bases lying between them. From germline, CDR1 is MDHEN and CDR2 SYDVKM.

The V gene is TRBV5-1, the J gene TRBJ2-5, with TRBD2 identical over 12 bases. With V trimmed by 2 bases and J by 4 bases, 3 bases remained unmatched. This CDR3 comprises 15 residues. Germline-derived CDR1 and CDR2 are SGHRS and YFSETQ. The CDR3 bases are TGCGCCAGCAGCTTACTAGCGGGGGGCGGAGAGACCCAGTACTTC. This encodes CASSLLAGGGETQYF.

The chain is built from TRBV27 and TRBJ1-3, with 8 bases identical to TRBD1. CDR3 length equals 16 residues. Germline lookup yields CDR1 MNHEY and CDR2 SMNVEV (reference sequence). V lost 6 bases, J lost 0 bases, and 7 bases stayed unmatched. The CDR3 DNA is TGTGCCAGCAGCCTCCGACAGGGGCTCTCTGGAAACACCATATATTTT. Translation gives CASSLRQGLSGNTIYF.

V is TRBV4-1 and J is TRBJ2-7; D gene uncertain. Trimming removed 0 bases from V and 6 bases from J, with 24 bases in between. The germline CDR1 and CDR2 sequences are MGHRA and YSYEKL. CDR3 length: 18 residues. CDR3 residues: CASSQDVVDAAYNGEQYF. The CDR3 coding sequence is TGCGCCAGCAGCCAAGATGTGGTCGACGCAGCCTATAACGGCGAGCAGTACTTC.